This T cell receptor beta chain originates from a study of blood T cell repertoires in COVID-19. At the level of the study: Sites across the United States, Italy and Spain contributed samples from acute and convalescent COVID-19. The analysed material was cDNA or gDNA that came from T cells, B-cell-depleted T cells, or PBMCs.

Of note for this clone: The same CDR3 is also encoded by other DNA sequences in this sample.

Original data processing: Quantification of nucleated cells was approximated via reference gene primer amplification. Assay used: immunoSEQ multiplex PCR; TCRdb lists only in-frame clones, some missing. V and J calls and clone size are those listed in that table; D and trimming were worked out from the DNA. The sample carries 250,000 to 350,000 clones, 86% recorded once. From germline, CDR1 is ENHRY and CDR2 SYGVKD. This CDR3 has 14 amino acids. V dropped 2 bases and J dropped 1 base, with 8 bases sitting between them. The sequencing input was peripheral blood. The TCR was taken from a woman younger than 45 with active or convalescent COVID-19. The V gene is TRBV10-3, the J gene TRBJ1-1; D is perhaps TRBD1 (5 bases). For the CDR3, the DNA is TGTGCCATCAGTGAGCAGGGTCGGAACACTGAAGCTTTCTTT. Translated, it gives CAISEQGRNTEAFF.